The 14 T cell receptor beta chains in this list originate from one sample, sequenced in a study of blood T cell repertoires in COVID-19. Assay: immunoSEQ multiplex PCR; the TCRdb copy retains only in-frame clones and omits some. The data contain some 320,000 clones, approximately 89% of them seen just once; the ten biggest clones take up 11%. Sequences were obtained from peripheral blood. Receptor source: a woman in her 30s with COVID-19, enrolled during active disease.

This clone is a singleton in its sample. The chain joins TRBV7-2 to TRBJ2-5; TRBD2 matches 9 bases. This CDR3 is built from 16 residues. Germline assignment: CDR1 SGHTA and CDR2 FQGNSA. J gave up 6 bases and V 4 bases, and 12 bases lay outside the gene matches. CDR3 DNA sequence: TGTGCCAGCAGCTCCCCCATTGCGGGGGGGCAGAAGACCCAGTACTTC. This gives the protein CASSSPIAGGQKTQYF.

The J gene is TRBJ1-3, the V gene TRBV7-6, with D possibly matching TRBD1 (5 bases). CDR1 and CDR2 (germline): SGHVS, FNYEAQ. CDR3 length equals 15 residues. V dropped 5 bases and J dropped 4 bases, with 15 bases sitting between them. Here the CDR3 reads CASSLGGGRGNTIYF. The CDR3 bases are TGTGCCAGCAGCCTCGGGGGGGGACGAGGAAACACCATATATTTT.

The chain combines TRBV16 with TRBJ1-2, with D possibly matching TRBD1 (6 bases). Between the trimmed V and J ends, which lost 0 bases and 3 bases, there was a span of 8 bases. CDR1 is KGHSY and CDR2 is FQNENV in the germline V gene. This CDR3 contains 14 residues. The CDR3 region has the DNA TGTGCCAGCAGCCAATCGAGGACAGACTATGGCTACACCTTC. This translates into CASSQSRTDYGYTF.

V is TRBV19 and J is TRBJ2-1; 8 positions agree with TRBD2. Germline lookup yields CDR1 LNHDA and CDR2 SQIVND (reference sequence). The CDR3 has 13 residues. V gave up 3 bases and J gave up 8 bases; unmatched junction bases: 3. CDR3 sequence (DNA): TGTGCCAGTAGTATCGGACTAGCATATGAGCAGTTCTTC. It yields the protein CASSIGLAYEQFF.

Details on this clone: One end of the junction is discordant with germline, which a read error may explain. The chain employs TRBV19 and TRBJ2-1, with TRBD1 as a possible D gene (6 bases). This CDR3 is built from 12 residues. Germline lookup yields CDR1 LNHDA and CDR2 SQIVND (reference sequence). The CDR3 protein is CASSIDRNEQFF. Here the CDR3 DNA reads TGTGCCAGTAGCATAGACAGGAATGAGCAGTTCTTC.

The genes are TRBV19 and TRBJ2-4; the match to TRBD1 covers 8 bases. This CDR3 spans 19 amino acids. J was trimmed by 3 bases and V by 3 bases; bases with no gene match: 16. Germline CDR1 and CDR2: LNHDA and SQIVND (reference sequence). CDR3 sequence: CASSISDRGDKANKNIQYF. DNA for the CDR3: TGTGCCAGTAGTATTAGCGACAGGGGCGACAAAGCCAACAAAAACATTCAGTACTTC.

This clone showed up just a few times. The V and J genes are TRBV5-1 and TRBJ2-5; the match to TRBD2 covers 9 bases. Germline V gene data show CDR1 as SGHRS and CDR2 as YFSETQ. The junction had 14 bases not matched to a gene; V was cut back by 7 bases and J by 4 bases. The CDR3 has 16 residues. DNA of the CDR3: TGCGCCAGCCGCGGAAGGCGGGGGGGCGAGGGAGAGACCCAGTACTTC. Translation gives CASRGRRGGEGETQYF.

The V call is TRBV10-3, the J call TRBJ2-5; maybe TRBD2 (5 bases). Germline V gives CDR1 ENHRY, CDR2 SYGVKD. Trimming removed 7 bases from V and 2 bases from J, with 14 bases in between. CDR3 length: 14 amino acids. The CDR3 bases are TGTGCCATCACCCCCCCGGGGTCACAAGAGACCCAGTACTTC. Its protein product is CAITPPGSQETQYF.

The rearrangement joins TRBV18 to TRBJ2-5, with 9 bases fitting TRBD1. Germline assignment: CDR1 KGHSH and CDR2 LQKENI. J was trimmed by 5 bases and V by 6 bases; bases with no gene match: 10. The CDR3 is 15 amino acids. CDR3 loop: CASSPTWTGEETQYF. Written as DNA, the CDR3 is TGTGCCAGCTCCCCCACTTGGACAGGGGAGGAGACCCAGTACTTC.

This clone appeared once. This rearrangement joins TRBV4-1 to TRBJ2-7; 7 nucleotides align to TRBD1. This CDR3 comprises 15 residues. Germline V gene sequence: CDR1 MGHRA, CDR2 YSYEKL. V lost 3 bases and J lost 1; bases outside the gene matches: 6. The CDR3 nucleotides read TGCGCCAGCAGCCATGACGGACAGGCGTCCTACGAGCAGTACTTC. This encodes CASSHDGQASYEQYF.

On this clone: Different DNA sequences within this sample yield the same CDR3. The chain employs TRBV19 and TRBJ1-2, with 7 bases identical to TRBD1. CDR3 length: 15 residues. The V segment lost 3 bases and the J segment 0 bases; nucleotides outside the gene matches: 4. The germline CDR1 and CDR2 sequences are LNHDA and SQIVND (reference sequence). The chain's CDR3 is CASSIGTAANYGYTF. CDR3 DNA sequence: TGTGCCAGTAGTATTGGGACAGCAGCTAACTATGGCTACACCTTC. Combining the CDR3 with reference TRBV19 and TRBJ1-2 gives the whole variable domain DGGITQSPKYLFRKEGQNVTLSCEQNLNHDAMYWYRQDPGQGLRLIYYSQIVNDFQKGDIAEGYSVSREKKESFPLTVTSAQKNPTAFYLCASSIGTAANYGYTFGSGTRLTVV.

The gene calls are TRBV6-5 and TRBJ1-5; TRBD1 might be the D (5 bases). This CDR3 has 15 residues. Germline CDR1 is MNHEY and CDR2 is SVGAGI. Trimming removed 5 bases at V and 0 bases at J, with 11 bases between. As DNA, the CDR3 is TGTGCCAGCAGTATTGTACAGGCTAGCAATCAGCCCCAGCATTTT. Its protein product is CASSIVQASNQPQHF.

This clone was detected a few times. V is TRBV6-1 and J is TRBJ2-7; the D gene is possibly TRBD1 (6 bases). Between the trimmed V and J ends, which lost 2 bases and 1 base, there was a span of 12 bases. The CDR3 is 15 amino acids. Germline V gene lookup returns CDR1 MNHNS and CDR2 SASEGT. CDR3 bases: TGTGCCAGCAGTGAAATTAGAACAGGGTCCTACGAGCAGTACTTC. Its translation: CASSEIRTGSYEQYF.

This chain connects TRBV16 to TRBJ2-7, with 7 positions matching TRBD2. V dropped 3 bases and J dropped 3; count of bases not matched to a gene: 2. The CDR3 runs to 13 residues. The germline gives CDR1 KGHSY, CDR2 FQNENV. The DNA of the CDR3 is TGTGCCAGCAGCCACGGGGAGGGCTACGAGCAGTACTTC. Its translation: CASSHGEGYEQYF.